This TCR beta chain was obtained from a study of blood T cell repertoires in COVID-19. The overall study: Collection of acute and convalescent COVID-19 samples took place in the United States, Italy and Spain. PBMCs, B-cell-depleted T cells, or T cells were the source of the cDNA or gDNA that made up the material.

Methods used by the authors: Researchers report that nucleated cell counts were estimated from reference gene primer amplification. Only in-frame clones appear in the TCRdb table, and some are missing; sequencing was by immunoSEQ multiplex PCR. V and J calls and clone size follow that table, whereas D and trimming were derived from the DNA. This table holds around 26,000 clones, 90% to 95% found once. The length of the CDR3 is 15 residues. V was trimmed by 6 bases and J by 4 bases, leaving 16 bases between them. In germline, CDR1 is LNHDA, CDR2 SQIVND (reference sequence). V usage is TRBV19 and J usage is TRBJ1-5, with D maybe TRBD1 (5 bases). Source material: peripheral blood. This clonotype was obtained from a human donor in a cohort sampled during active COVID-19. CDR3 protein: CASSSRDSLNQPQHF. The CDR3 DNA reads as TGTGCCAGTAGCTCTCGTGACAGCCTGAATCAGCCCCAGCATTTT.